This T cell receptor beta chain was recovered during a study of shared clonotypes between healthy human individuals. Donation came from healthy HIV-negative adults that had no recent acute infections or vaccinations. About this clone itself: Its antigen is undetermined.

General study findings and limits: Larger richness was generally estimated for naive than memory subsets. Generation probability values for non-shared clonotypes were lower than those for clonotypes shared by all four donors.

Germline lookup yields CDR1 WNHNN and CDR2 SYGVQD (reference sequence). The CDR3 covers 15 residues. The trim removed 6 bases at V and 0 bases at J, leaving 6 bases unmatched. TCRdb's copy holds only in-frame clones and misses some; the assay was immunoSEQ multiplex PCR. The top ten hold around 2% of the sample, which has approximately 700,000 clones, around 73% seen once. The sequence came from a woman aged 25-40 years in good health. The sequenced sample was memory CD4+ T cells sorted from blood. Subset here: CD45RA-negative fraction. The chain uses TRBV10-1 and TRBJ2-7; 9 bases fit TRBD1. The CDR3 reads CASRAGTGLSYEQYF. The CDR3, as DNA: TGCGCCAGCAGAGCCGGGACAGGGCTCTCCTACGAGCAGTACTTC.